The text below deals with one T cell receptor (beta chain). CDR3 length equals 12 residues. V was shortened by 3 bases and J by 7 bases, with 12 bases between the two germline ends. CDR1 is SQVTM, CDR2 ANQGSEA, per germline. This sample was included in a study of blood T cell repertoires in COVID-19. Looking at the study overall: Researchers got acute and convalescent COVID-19 samples from the United States, Italy and Spain.

In the original analysis: Reference gene primer amplification gave estimated nucleated cell counts. Some clones are missing from TCRdb's copy, which holds only in-frame ones; the method was immunoSEQ multiplex PCR. The DNA was the basis for D and trimming; V, J and clone size are from that table. The top ten clones hold roughly 8.3% of a sample with over 35,000 clones, around nine tenths of them seen once. V is TRBV29-1 and J is TRBJ2-5, with a tentative D call TRBD2 (5 bases). The clonotype was recovered from a man between 45 and 60 years old with active COVID-19. Sequenced material: peripheral blood. In DNA, the CDR3 is TGCAGCGTTGAGCATTTAGGAGGGACCCAGTACTTC. Its protein is CSVEHLGGTQYF.